Presented here are 27 T cell receptor beta chains from one specimen sequenced in a study of blood T cell repertoires in COVID-19. Profiling relied on immunoSEQ multiplex PCR, and the TCRdb table lists in-frame clones only, not all of them. The table has 50,000 to 60,000 clones, almost 90% seen once; the top ten hold about 8.5%. The sequenced sample consisted of peripheral blood. The source of these receptors is a man in his fifties or sixties with active COVID-19.

The chain recombines TRBV24-1 with TRBJ1-5, with TRBD1 matching over 7 bases. With 4 bases clipped from V and 7 bases from J, the junction kept 6 bases outside the gene matches. This CDR3 has 14 amino acids. In germline, CDR1 is KGHDR, CDR2 SFDVKD. In nucleotides, the CDR3 is TGTGCCACCAGTGACGCGACAGGGCACCAGCCCCAGCATTTT. Protein sequence: CATSDATGHQPQHF.

This clone was recorded a few times. This chain links TRBV6-5 with TRBJ2-2; 8 positions agree with TRBD1. Germline V CDR1 and CDR2: MNHEY, SVGAGI. There are 15 residues in the CDR3. The ends lost 5 bases at V and 1 base at J; junction bases unmatched: 3. The CDR3 bases are TGTGCCAGCAGTCGGGGACAGGTGAACACCGGGGAGCTGTTTTTT. It is translated as CASSRGQVNTGELFF.

The chain employs TRBV7-2 and TRBJ2-6; 7 positions agree with TRBD1. The V gene's germline CDR1 is SGHTA and CDR2 FQGNSA. J gave up 4 bases and V 5 bases, and 5 bases lay outside the gene matches. The CDR3 has 15 amino acids. The CDR3 spells CASSAGTAGANVLTF. CDR3 coding DNA: TGTGCCAGCAGCGCCGGGACAGCCGGGGCCAACGTCCTGACTTTC.

V usage is TRBV4-1 and J usage is TRBJ1-3; the match to TRBD1 covers 11 bases. Germline trimming cut 3 bases from V and 1 base from J; bases unmatched to any gene: 5. The CDR3 runs to 17 residues. The germline CDR1 and CDR2 sequences are MGHRA and YSYEKL. The CDR3 is CASSQDRGHRSGNTIYF. CDR3 coding DNA: TGCGCCAGCAGCCAGGACAGGGGGCACAGGTCTGGAAACACCATATATTTT.

The sample holds one count of this clone. The J gene is TRBJ2-3, the V gene TRBV18; 12 bases fit TRBD2. Trimming at V came to 2 bases and at J to 6 bases, leaving 6 bases not matched to a gene. Germline V lookup: CDR1 KGHSH, CDR2 LQKENI. This CDR3 is built from 16 residues. Written as DNA, the CDR3 is TGTGCCAGCTCACCAGCTAGCGGGAGGGCCCCCGATACGCAGTATTTT. Translation gives CASSPASGRAPDTQYF.

This rearrangement joins TRBV3-1 (or the pseudogene TRBV3-2) to TRBJ2-3; TRBD1 aligns across 7 bases. CDR3 size: 15 residues. The J segment lost 5 bases and the V segment lost 4 bases, leaving 9 bases of the junction unmatched. The germline V gene has CDR1 LGHDT and CDR2 YNNKEL (reference sequence). The CDR3: CASSPRAGGKDTQYF. CDR3 coding DNA: TGTGCCAGCAGCCCCCGGGCAGGGGGTAAAGATACGCAGTATTTT.

The chain employs TRBV19 and TRBJ2-3, with 9 nucleotides matching TRBD1. The CDR3 sequence is 17 residues long. J lost 0 bases, V lost 10 bases, and 14 bases had no gene match. CDR1 LNHDA and CDR2 SQIVND come from the germline V gene (reference sequence). The CDR3 bases are TGTGCCACCGTCAGGGACAGGGCCACGGCTAGCACAGATACGCAGTATTTT. This translates into CATVRDRATASTDTQYF.

The chain combines TRBV28 with TRBJ2-1, with TRBD2 identical over 11 bases. The germline gives CDR1 MDHEN, CDR2 SYDVKM. The CDR3 has 16 residues. V dropped 6 bases and J dropped 4; count of bases not matched to a gene: 8. The CDR3 nucleotides are TGTGCCAGCAGACCCTACGGGACTAGCGGATACAATGAGCAGTTCTTC. It yields the protein CASRPYGTSGYNEQFF.

V gene TRBV7-3 combines with J gene TRBJ2-1; D uncertain. With 2 bases removed from V and 6 bases from J, the gap between germline ends came to 8 bases. The length of the CDR3 is 13 residues. The germline CDR1 and CDR2 sequences are SGHTA and FQGTGA. CDR3 loop: CASSLSGGNEQFF. DNA for the CDR3: TGTGCCAGCAGCTTATCTGGCGGCAATGAGCAGTTCTTC.

This clone was recorded once. J is TRBJ2-5 and V is TRBV6-1, with D uncertain. In germline, CDR1 is MNHNS, CDR2 SASEGT. The CDR3 spans 13 residues. Trimming took 6 bases from V and 0 from J, leaving 8 bases between them. CDR3 sequence (DNA): TGTGCCAGCAGACATGACAACCAAGAGACCCAGTACTTC. Encoded protein: CASRHDNQETQYF.

The CDR3 region has the DNA TGCGCCAGCAGCCAAGATTGGGTCCCAGGGGCCTACGAGCAGTACTTC. It is translated as CASSQDWVPGAYEQYF. The chain carries TRBV4-1 and TRBJ2-7; weak D call: TRBD1 (6 bases). The V and J ends lost 0 bases and 2 bases respectively, with 14 bases between them. The CDR3 consists of 16 residues. CDR1 is MGHRA and CDR2 is YSYEKL in the germline V gene.

This rearrangement joins TRBV4-1 to TRBJ2-7; the D is unclear. CDR1 MGHRA and CDR2 YSYEKL come from the germline V gene. There are 15 residues in the CDR3. V lost 3 bases, J lost 3 bases, and 15 bases lay in between. In nucleotides, the CDR3 is TGCGCCAGCAGCCAGCTCCAGTTCCCCCTCTACGAGCAGTACTTC. Its translation is CASSQLQFPLYEQYF.

The CDR3 spells CASSSGTGGNQPQHF. The DNA for the CDR3 is TGTGCCAGCAGTTCCGGGACAGGGGGGAATCAGCCCCAGCATTTT. The chain recombines TRBV6-2 or TRBV6-3 with TRBJ1-5, with 11 bases aligning to TRBD1. The CDR3 covers 15 residues. Germline CDR1 is MNHEY and CDR2 is SVGEGT. J lost 4 bases, V lost 4 bases, and 3 bases had no gene match.

V usage is TRBV4-1 and J usage is TRBJ1-2; TRBD1 aligns across 7 bases. Trimming removed 4 bases from V and 1 base from J; junction bases left unmatched: 9. The CDR3 sequence is 16 residues long. Germline V lookup: CDR1 MGHRA, CDR2 YSYEKL. CDR3 loop: CASSPILTGSNYGYTF. CDR3 coding DNA: TGCGCCAGCAGCCCGATCTTGACAGGGAGTAACTATGGCTACACCTTC.

The V gene is TRBV27, the J gene TRBJ2-3; TRBD1 matches at 9 bases. This CDR3 comprises 24 residues. Germline V gene lookup returns CDR1 MNHEY and CDR2 SMNVEV (reference sequence). After removal of 4 bases from V and 0 bases from J, the junction contained 29 bases not matched to a gene. CDR3 sequence: CASSSTPGQGFSRTEGPSTDTQYF. The CDR3 nucleotides read TGTGCCAGCAGTTCCACGCCGGGACAGGGTTTTAGCAGGACGGAGGGCCCCAGCACAGATACGCAGTATTTT.

A word on this clone: This specimen includes other DNA sequences encoding the same CDR3. The V call is TRBV6-5, the J call TRBJ1-2; 8 bases fit TRBD1. Trimming took 6 bases from V and 7 from J; bases not matched to a gene: 7. CDR3 length: 13 residues. Germline V gene lookup returns CDR1 MNHEY and CDR2 SVGAGI. DNA of the CDR3: TGTGCCAGCAGCCCGGGGACAGGCGGTGGCTACACCTTC. Encoded protein: CASSPGTGGGYTF.

The chain links TRBV14 to TRBJ2-2, with D possibly TRBD2 on 5 matching bases. Germline CDR1 reads SGHDN; CDR2 reads FVKESK. There are 16 residues in the CDR3. The V and J ends lost 0 bases and 2 bases respectively, with 10 bases between them. The CDR3 DNA reads TGTGCCAGCAGCCAAGAGTACGGGATTAACACCGGGGAGCTGTTTTTT. Protein sequence: CASSQEYGINTGELFF. Looking up the rest from reference TRBV14 and TRBJ2-2 gives the full variable domain: EAGVTQFPSHSVIEKGQTVTLRCDPISGHDNLYWYRRVMGKEIKFLLHFVKESKQDESGMPNNRFLAERTGGTYSTLKVQPAELEDSGVYFCASSQEYGINTGELFFGEGSRLTVL.

The CDR3 protein is CASREGRGDLDTQYF. The CDR3 coding sequence is TGTGCCAGCAGAGAGGGCAGGGGGGACCTCGATACGCAGTATTTT. This chain links TRBV6-5 with TRBJ2-3; tentative D call: TRBD1 (7 bases). CDR3 length equals 15 residues. The germline V gene encodes CDR1 MNHEY and CDR2 SVGAGI. V was cut by 6 bases and J by 6 bases, with 19 bases left in between.

The chain employs TRBV3-1 (or the pseudogene TRBV3-2) and TRBJ1-1; D gene unclear. Between the trimmed V and J ends, which lost 1 base and 4 bases, there was a span of 13 bases. CDR1 and CDR2 from the germline V gene are LGHDT and YNNKEL (reference sequence). This CDR3 region has 15 residues. CDR3 DNA: TGTGCCAGCAGCCAAGGTAGTGGGGAGGGCACTGAAGCTTTCTTT. Translating it yields CASSQGSGEGTEAFF.

V usage is TRBV2 and J usage is TRBJ1-2; D unresolved. V gave up 5 bases and J gave up 6 bases, with 7 bases separating them. The V gene's germline CDR1 is SNHLY and CDR2 FYNNEI. CDR3 length: 11 residues. Here the CDR3 reads CASSLPDGYTF. The CDR3 nucleotides are TGTGCCAGCAGTCTTCCCGATGGCTACACCTTC.

The chain is built from TRBV5-6 and TRBJ1-2; 8 nucleotides agree with TRBD1. Germline loops: CDR1 SGHDT, CDR2 YYEEEE. CDR3 length equals 16 residues. V lost 0 bases, J lost 4 bases, and 8 bases stayed unmatched. The CDR3 loop is CASSLGVRTGSYGYTF. CDR3 nucleotides: TGTGCCAGCAGCTTGGGAGTAAGGACAGGGTCCTATGGCTACACCTTC.

The gene calls are TRBV7-2 and TRBJ2-1, with 7 bases that match TRBD2. The CDR3 contains 18 residues. CDR1 is SGHTA, CDR2 FQGNSA, per germline. V shed 3 bases, J shed 0 bases, and the junction held 11 bases outside the gene matches. This chain's CDR3 is CASSLWPSGTPSYNEQFF. CDR3 nucleotide sequence: TGTGCCAGCAGCTTGTGGCCTAGCGGTACCCCCTCCTACAATGAGCAGTTCTTC.

This sequence joins TRBV3-1 (or the pseudogene TRBV3-2) and TRBJ1-5; the D gene is possibly TRBD1 (6 bases). The V end was cut by 6 bases, the J end by 4 bases, with 10 bases between. CDR1 and CDR2 (germline): LGHDT, YNNKEL (reference sequence). The CDR3 covers 13 residues. CDR3 in DNA: TGTGCCAGCAGTCTTCAGGGGAATCAGCCCCAGCATTTT. Its protein is CASSLQGNQPQHF.

This clone was seen once. At one end the junction does not follow the germline gene, possibly because of a read error. This chain connects TRBV7-7 to TRBJ2-1; D is uncertain. There are 15 residues in the CDR3. Germline loops: CDR1 SSHAT, CDR2 FNYEAQ (reference sequence). The CDR3 DNA sequence: TGTGCTAGCAGCTTAGCTTCTGGCCCCTACAATGAGCAGTTCTTC. Translating it yields CASSLASGPYNEQFF. Combining the CDR3 with reference TRBV7-7 and TRBJ2-1 gives the whole variable domain GAGVSQSPRYKVTKRGQDVTLRCDPISSHATLYWYQQALGQGPEFLTYFNYEAQPDKSGLPSDRFSAERPEGSISTLTIQRTEQRDSAMYRCASSLASGPYNEQFFGPGTRLTVL.

The chain employs TRBV7-3 and TRBJ2-5, with 7 bases that match TRBD1. CDR3 size: 15 residues. The V and J ends lost 5 bases and 5 bases, in that order; junction bases with no gene match: 11. Per the germline V gene, CDR1 is SGHTA and CDR2 is FQGTGA. CDR3 nucleotide sequence: TGTGCCAGCAGCAAAACAGGGGTGGGCCCCGAGACCCAGTACTTC. This codes for CASSKTGVGPETQYF.

The chain carries TRBV25-1 and TRBJ1-6, with 7 bases aligning to TRBD1. Germline CDR1 reads MGHDK; CDR2 reads SYGVNS. The V gene end was trimmed by 0 bases and the J gene end by 10 bases; junction bases not matched to a gene: 6. The length of the CDR3 is 15 residues. The CDR3 loop is CASSEYTDRSSPLHF. In DNA form, the CDR3 reads TGTGCCAGCAGTGAATATACGGACAGGAGCTCACCCCTCCACTTT.

The rearrangement uses TRBV9 and TRBJ2-7, with D possibly TRBD1 on 6 matching bases. Trimming pared 3 bases from V and 2 bases from J, leaving 12 bases between. The CDR3 is 14 amino acids. The germline V gene has CDR1 SGDLS and CDR2 YYNGEE. Written as DNA, the CDR3 is TGTGCCAGCAGCGCGCCGACAGGAACCTACGAGCAGTACTTC. Translation gives CASSAPTGTYEQYF.